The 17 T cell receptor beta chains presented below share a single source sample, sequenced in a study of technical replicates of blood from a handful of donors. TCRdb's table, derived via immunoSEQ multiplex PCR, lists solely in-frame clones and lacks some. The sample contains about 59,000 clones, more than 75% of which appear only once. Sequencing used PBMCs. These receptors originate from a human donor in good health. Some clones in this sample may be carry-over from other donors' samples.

The CDR3 loop is CASSLLESDTQYF. In DNA form, the CDR3 reads TGTGCCAGCTCACTTCTAGAATCAGATACGCAGTATTTT. This sequence joins TRBV18 and TRBJ2-3; D is uncertain. CDR3 size: 13 residues. Trimming cost V 4 bases and J 4 bases, with 9 bases left between them. Germline CDR1 KGHSH, CDR2 LQKENI.

The CDR3 coding sequence is TGTGCCAGCAATTCAGGGGGCGGCTTGGAGACCCAGTACTTC. This codes for CASNSGGGLETQYF. This chain links TRBV6-1 with TRBJ2-5; 8 bases fit TRBD1. Per the germline V gene, CDR1 is MNHNS and CDR2 is SASEGT. Trimming cost V 7 bases and J 5 bases; bases outside gene matches: 9. There are 14 residues in the CDR3.

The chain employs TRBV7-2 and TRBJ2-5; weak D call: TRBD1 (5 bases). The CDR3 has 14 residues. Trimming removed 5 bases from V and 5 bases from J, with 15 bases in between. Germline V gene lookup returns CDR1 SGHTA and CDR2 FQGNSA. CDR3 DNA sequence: TGTGCCAGCAGCGGTAGGGGATTAGGGGAGACCCAGTACTTC. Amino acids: CASSGRGLGETQYF.

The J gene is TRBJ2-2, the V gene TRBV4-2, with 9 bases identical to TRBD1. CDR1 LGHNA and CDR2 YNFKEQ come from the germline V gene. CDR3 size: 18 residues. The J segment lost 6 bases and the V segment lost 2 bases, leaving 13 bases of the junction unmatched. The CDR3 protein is CASSQFIQGARDAGELFF. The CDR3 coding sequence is TGTGCCAGCAGCCAATTCATACAGGGGGCGCGTGATGCCGGGGAGCTGTTTTTT.

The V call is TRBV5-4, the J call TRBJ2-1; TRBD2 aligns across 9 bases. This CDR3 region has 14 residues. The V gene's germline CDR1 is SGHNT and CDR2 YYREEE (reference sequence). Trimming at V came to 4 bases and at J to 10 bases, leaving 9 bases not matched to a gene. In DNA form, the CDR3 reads TGTGCCAGCAGCCAATATAGCGGGAGAGACGAGCAGTTCTTC. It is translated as CASSQYSGRDEQFF.

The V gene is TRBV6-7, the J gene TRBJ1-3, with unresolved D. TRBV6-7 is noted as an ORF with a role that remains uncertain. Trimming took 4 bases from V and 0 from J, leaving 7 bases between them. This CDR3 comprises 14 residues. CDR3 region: CASSSRSSGNTIYF. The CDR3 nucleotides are TGTGCCAGCAGTTCCCGGAGCTCTGGAAACACCATATATTTT.

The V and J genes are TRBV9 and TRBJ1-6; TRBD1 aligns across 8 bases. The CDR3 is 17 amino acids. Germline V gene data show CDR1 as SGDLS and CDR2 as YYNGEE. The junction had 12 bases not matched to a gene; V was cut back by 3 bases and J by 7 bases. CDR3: CASSARDRPQENSPLHF. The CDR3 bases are TGTGCCAGCAGCGCCCGGGACAGGCCGCAGGAAAATTCACCCCTCCACTTT.

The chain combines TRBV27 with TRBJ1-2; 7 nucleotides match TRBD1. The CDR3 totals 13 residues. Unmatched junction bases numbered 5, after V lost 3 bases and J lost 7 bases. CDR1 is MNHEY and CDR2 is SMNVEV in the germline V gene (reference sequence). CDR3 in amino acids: CASSFEGAVGYTF. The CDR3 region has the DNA TGTGCCAGCAGTTTTGAGGGGGCTGTTGGCTACACCTTC.

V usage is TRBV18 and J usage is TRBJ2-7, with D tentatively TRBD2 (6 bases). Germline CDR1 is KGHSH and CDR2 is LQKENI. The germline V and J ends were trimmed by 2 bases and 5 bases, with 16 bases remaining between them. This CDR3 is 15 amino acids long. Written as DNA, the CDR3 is TGTGCCAGCTCACCATCGGGTTCGCGGGGTGACGAGCAGTACTTC. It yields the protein CASSPSGSRGDEQYF.

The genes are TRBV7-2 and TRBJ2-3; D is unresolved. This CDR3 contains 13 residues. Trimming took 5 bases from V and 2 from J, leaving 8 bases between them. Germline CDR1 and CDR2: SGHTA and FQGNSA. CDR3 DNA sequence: TGTGCCAGCAGCATATATAACACAGATACGCAGTATTTT. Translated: CASSIYNTDTQYF.

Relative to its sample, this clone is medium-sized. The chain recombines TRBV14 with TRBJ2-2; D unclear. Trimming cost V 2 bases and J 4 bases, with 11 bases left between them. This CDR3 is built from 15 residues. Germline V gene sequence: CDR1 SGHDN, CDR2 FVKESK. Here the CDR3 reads CASSQQLASTGELFF. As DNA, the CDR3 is TGTGCCAGCAGCCAACAATTAGCTTCCACCGGGGAGCTGTTTTTT.

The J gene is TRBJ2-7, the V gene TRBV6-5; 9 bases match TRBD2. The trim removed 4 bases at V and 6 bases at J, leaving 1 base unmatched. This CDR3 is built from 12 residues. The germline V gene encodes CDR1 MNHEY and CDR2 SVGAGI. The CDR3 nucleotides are TGTGCCAGCAGTTCGACTAGCGGCGAGCAGTACTTC. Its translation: CASSSTSGEQYF.

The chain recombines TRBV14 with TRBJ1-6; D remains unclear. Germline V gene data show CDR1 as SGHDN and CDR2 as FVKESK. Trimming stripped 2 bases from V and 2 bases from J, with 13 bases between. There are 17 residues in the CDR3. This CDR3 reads CASSQWTQITYNSPLHF. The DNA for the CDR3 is TGTGCCAGCAGCCAATGGACTCAAATTACCTATAATTCACCCCTCCACTTT. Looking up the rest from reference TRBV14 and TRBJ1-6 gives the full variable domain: EAGVTQFPSHSVIEKGQTVTLRCDPISGHDNLYWYRRVMGKEIKFLLHFVKESKQDESGMPNNRFLAERTGGTYSTLKVQPAELEDSGVYFCASSQWTQITYNSPLHFGNGTRLTVT.

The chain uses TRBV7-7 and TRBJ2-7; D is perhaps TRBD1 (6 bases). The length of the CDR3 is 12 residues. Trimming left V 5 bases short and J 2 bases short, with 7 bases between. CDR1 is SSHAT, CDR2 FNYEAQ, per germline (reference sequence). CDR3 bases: TGTGCCAGCAGCCGGGACACCTACGAGCAGTACTTC. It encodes CASSRDTYEQYF.

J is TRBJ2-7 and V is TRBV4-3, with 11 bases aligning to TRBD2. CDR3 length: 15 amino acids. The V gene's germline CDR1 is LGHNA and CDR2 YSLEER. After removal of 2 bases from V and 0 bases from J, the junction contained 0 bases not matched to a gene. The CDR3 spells CASSQLAGGSYEQYF. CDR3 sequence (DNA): TGCGCCAGCAGCCAACTAGCGGGGGGCTCCTACGAGCAGTACTTC.

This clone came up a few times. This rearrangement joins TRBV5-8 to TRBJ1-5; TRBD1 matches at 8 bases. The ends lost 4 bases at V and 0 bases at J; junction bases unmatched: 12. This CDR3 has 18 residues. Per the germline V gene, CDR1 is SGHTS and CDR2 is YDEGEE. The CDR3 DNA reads TGTGCCAGCAGCGGTTGGGACAGGTTGTTATATAGCAATCAGCCCCAGCATTTT. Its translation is CASSGWDRLLYSNQPQHF.

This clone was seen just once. CDR3 bases: TGCGCCAGCAGCCAAGACGGCCAGCGGGAGTCGACCGGGGAGCTGTTTTTT. Translation: CASSQDGQRESTGELFF. This chain joins TRBV4-3 and TRBJ2-2, with 8 bases matching TRBD2. Per germline, CDR1 LGHNA and CDR2 YSLEER. The CDR3 extends over 17 amino acids. V shed 0 bases, J shed 5 bases, and the junction held 8 bases outside the gene matches.